This T cell receptor (beta chain) was identified during a study of monozygotic twins with inflammatory bowel disease. The CDR3 covers 16 residues. In germline, CDR1 is KGHSH, CDR2 LQKENI. Turning to this clonotype: The antigen is not known.

Study-wide points: Diversity of TCRbeta measured by inverse Simpson was lower in IBD patients than in healthy co-twins.

With the 5' RACE reads reprocessed, TCRdb shows one record per CDR3 protein and no DNA. The listing contains approximately 160,000 distinct CDR3 sequences. Input material: blood. The V and J genes are TRBV18 and TRBJ1-4; TCRdb indicates TRBD1, and absent DNA this call remains unverified. The clonotype originates from a human donor with ulcerative colitis or Crohn's disease, or a healthy co-twin of an affected twin (not recorded which). CDR3 residues: CASSPLRDSTREKLFF.